One and the same sample provided the 23 T cell receptor beta chains below, sequenced in a study of vaccination and CD4 T cells after COVID-19. These receptors' targets are unknown. With the Oncomine TCR Beta short-read assay, DNA from cultured CD4+ T cells was sequenced. Each CDR3 protein is one row after TCRdb ran MiXCR on the PCR reads. The sample carries 4,000 or so distinct CDR3 sequences, 29% recorded once. The treatment was: 10-day PBMC culture with coronavirus spike peptide pools or control peptides (ViraFEST assay). Collection of the unexposed donor's CD4+ T cells took place before the COVID-19 pandemic (2011-2018). The sequenced sample consisted of CD4+ T cells from blood, cultured in vitro. All receptors derive from a human donor in good health.

The chain uses TRBV18 and TRBJ2-5, with unresolved D. CDR3 length equals 12 residues. Germline loops: CDR1 KGHSH, CDR2 LQKENI. Trimming removed 3 bases at V and 5 bases at J, with 7 bases between. The CDR3 DNA reads as TGTGCCAGCTCACCCTTAGGGGAGACCCAGTACTTC. This translates into CASSPLGETQYF.

The chain couples TRBV7-3 to TRBJ2-2, with D tentatively TRBD1 (8 bases). The CDR3 spans 16 residues. Deletions cut 4 bases from V and 3 bases from J, with 15 bases between. The germline CDR1 and CDR2 sequences are SGHTA and FQGTGA. CDR3 region: CASSWTGRGDTGELFF. In nucleotides, the CDR3 is TGTGCCAGCAGCTGGACAGGGAGGGGGGACACCGGGGAGCTGTTTTTT.

This clonotype occurred a few times. The V call is TRBV20-1, the J call TRBJ2-7, with 7 bases that match TRBD2. The CDR3 is 13 amino acids. J gave up 7 bases and V 4 bases, and 10 bases lay outside the gene matches. Germline-derived CDR1 and CDR2 are DFQATT and SNEGSKA (reference sequence). CDR3 in DNA: TGCAGTGCTAACGGGGGAGGGCCCGGTGAGCAGTACTTC. Translating it yields CSANGGGPGEQYF.

The chain links TRBV28 to TRBJ1-1; the D gene is possibly TRBD1 (5 bases). V was shortened by 2 bases and J by 4 bases, with 14 bases between the two germline ends. The CDR3 sequence is 15 residues long. Looked up from germline, CDR1 is MDHEN and CDR2 is SYDVKM. In DNA, the CDR3 is TGTGCCAGCAGTTTACTCACCAGGGTAGGCACTGAAGCTTTCTTT. Translated, it gives CASSLLTRVGTEAFF.

J is TRBJ2-3 and V is TRBV7-3; TRBD2 matches 8 bases. V shed 3 bases and J 5 bases; nucleotides not matched to a gene: 7. Germline lookup yields CDR1 SGHTA and CDR2 FQGTGA. This CDR3 region has 15 residues. This CDR3 reads CASSFAAGGLDTQYF. The DNA for the CDR3 is TGTGCCAGCAGCTTCGCGGCGGGGGGACTAGATACGCAGTATTTT.

This clonotype was seen more than once but under ten times. The CDR3 loop reads CASSGQGAGTEAFF. As DNA, the CDR3 is TGTGCCAGTAGCGGACAGGGTGCGGGCACTGAAGCTTTCTTT. V usage is TRBV19 and J usage is TRBJ1-1; 8 bases map to TRBD1. V shed 6 bases, J shed 4 bases, and the junction held 7 bases outside the gene matches. The CDR3 loop spans 14 amino acids. Germline CDR1 and CDR2: LNHDA and SQIVND (reference sequence).

The chain couples TRBV10-3 to TRBJ2-2; TRBD2 might be the D (6 bases). Germline assignment: CDR1 ENHRY and CDR2 SYGVKD. V was shortened by 3 bases and J by 4 bases, with 18 bases between the two germline ends. The CDR3 runs 17 residues. The CDR3 region is CAISDPRGLSGTGELFF. In DNA, the CDR3 is TGTGCCATCAGTGATCCCCGGGGACTGTCGGGCACCGGGGAGCTGTTTTTT.

This clonotype was seen a few times. This chain uses TRBV20-1 with TRBJ2-5; 9 bases fit TRBD2. The germline gives CDR1 DFQATT, CDR2 SNEGSKA (reference sequence). J gave up 7 bases and V 6 bases, and 12 bases lay outside the gene matches. This CDR3 contains 14 residues. CDR3 DNA sequence: TGCAGTGCATTAGCGGGGGCCCGATTAGGGACCCAGTACTTC. Protein sequence: CSALAGARLGTQYF.

This clonotype was seen only a few times. V gene TRBV14 combines with J gene TRBJ2-7, with D uncertain. Germline assignment: CDR1 SGHDN and CDR2 FVKESK. This CDR3 is 14 amino acids long. The ends were cut back, 2 bases at V and 5 bases at J, with 13 bases in the middle. This CDR3 reads CASSQRQRGDEQYF. The CDR3 DNA sequence: TGTGCCAGCAGCCAAAGGCAACGAGGTGACGAGCAGTACTTC.

This clonotype is classed as medium-sized. The chain combines TRBV19 with TRBJ1-1, with D tentatively TRBD1 (5 bases). Trimming took off 7 bases at V and 4 bases at J, with 16 bases between the two ends. Germline assignment: CDR1 LNHDA and CDR2 SQIVND (reference sequence). The CDR3 length is 14 residues. The CDR3 DNA is TGTGCCAGTACCTCCTCAGCAGGGAGCACTGAAGCTTTCTTT. Translated, it gives CASTSSAGSTEAFF.

V and J are TRBV28 and TRBJ1-5; D is uncertain. Germline V gives CDR1 MDHEN, CDR2 SYDVKM. The CDR3 has 15 amino acids. With 5 bases removed from V and 6 bases from J, the gap between germline ends came to 17 bases. The CDR3: CASSLLRSTGQPQHF. In nucleotides, the CDR3 is TGTGCCAGCAGTCTCCTTCGATCGACGGGTCAGCCCCAGCATTTT. Full variable domain (rest looked up from reference TRBV28 and TRBJ1-5): DVKVTQSSRYLVKRTGEKVFLECVQDMDHENMFWYRQDPGLGLRLIYFSYDVKMKEKGDIPEGYSVSREKKERFSLILESASTNQTSMYLCASSLLRSTGQPQHFGDGTRLSIL.

V is TRBV11-2 and J is TRBJ2-2; TRBD1 matches at 7 bases. This CDR3 has 17 residues. The V segment lost 2 bases and the J segment 1 base; nucleotides outside the gene matches: 7. CDR1 SGHAT and CDR2 FQNNGV come from the germline V gene. The CDR3 region is CASSLRGQPKNTGELFF. DNA of the CDR3: TGTGCCAGCAGCTTAAGGGGACAGCCGAAGAACACCGGGGAGCTGTTTTTT.

J is TRBJ2-4 and V is TRBV7-8; 8 nucleotides line up with TRBD1. Losses at the gene ends were 5 bases for V and 5 bases for J; bases not matched to a gene: 11. Germline CDR1 SGHVS, CDR2 FQNEAQ. There are 16 residues in the CDR3. The DNA for the CDR3 is TGTGCCAGCAGCCCCTCCGCGACAGGGGCACAAAACATTCAGTACTTC. This gives the protein CASSPSATGAQNIQYF.

This sequence joins TRBV5-8 and TRBJ2-2; TRBD1 aligns across 7 bases. V shed 4 bases, J shed 4 bases, and the junction held 7 bases outside the gene matches. Germline V gene data show CDR1 as SGHTS and CDR2 as YDEGEE. This CDR3 contains 15 residues. In DNA, the CDR3 is TGTGCCAGCAGCACACGACAGGGTTTCACCGGGGAGCTGTTTTTT. Encoded protein: CASSTRQGFTGELFF.

The chain employs TRBV7-9 and TRBJ1-1; D gene ambiguous. This CDR3 has 12 amino acids. The germline gives CDR1 SEHNR, CDR2 FQNEAQ (reference sequence). V was trimmed by 4 bases and J by 6 bases, leaving 9 bases between them. CDR3 region: CASSYERAEAFF. The CDR3, as DNA: TGTGCCAGCAGCTATGAACGGGCTGAAGCTTTCTTT.

J is TRBJ1-1 and V is TRBV28; D is ambiguous. CDR1 MDHEN and CDR2 SYDVKM come from the germline V gene. The V end was cut by 6 bases, the J end by 0 bases, with 11 bases between. The CDR3 sequence is 14 residues long. The CDR3 loop is CASRPYGVNTEAFF. In DNA form, the CDR3 reads TGTGCCAGCAGGCCTTATGGGGTGAACACTGAAGCTTTCTTT.

This clonotype was observed a handful of times. The J gene is TRBJ2-5, the V gene TRBV6-1, with D tentatively TRBD1 or TRBD2 (6 bases each). This CDR3 comprises 14 residues. Germline V gene data show CDR1 as MNHNS and CDR2 as SASEGT. The V and J ends lost 6 bases and 5 bases respectively, with 16 bases between them. Here the CDR3 DNA reads TGTGCCAGCAGAGACAGAGGGGGGACGGAGACCCAGTACTTC. Its protein is CASRDRGGTETQYF.

The sample holds a few counts of this clonotype. The J gene is TRBJ1-1, the V gene TRBV18, with TRBD1 identical over 8 bases. Germline V gene sequence: CDR1 KGHSH, CDR2 LQKENI. CDR3 length: 14 residues. The V gene end was trimmed by 5 bases and the J gene end by 2 bases; junction bases not matched to a gene: 4. CDR3 in DNA: TGTGCCAGCTCATCGACAGGGGACAACACTGAAGCTTTCTTT. Translated: CASSSTGDNTEAFF.

This clonotype showed up just a few times. This chain's CDR3 is CASSANLGEEQYF. Written as DNA, the CDR3 is TGTGCCAGCAGCGCTAACTTGGGAGAAGAGCAGTACTTC. The genes are TRBV7-2 and TRBJ2-7, with D maybe TRBD2 (5 bases). The CDR3 has 13 residues. Germline values: CDR1 SGHTA, CDR2 FQGNSA. Trimming shortened V by 5 bases and J by 7 bases, and 15 bases separated the two germline ends.

In this sample, this clonotype turned up a few times. The rearrangement joins TRBV4-2 to TRBJ2-5; D tentatively reads TRBD1 or TRBD2 (5 bases each). The CDR3 length is 14 residues. V was trimmed by 4 bases and J by 4 bases, leaving 13 bases between them. The germline CDR1 and CDR2 sequences are LGHNA and YNFKEQ. CDR3 amino acids: CASSRGQGGETQYF. The CDR3 nucleotides are TGTGCCAGCAGCCGCGGACAAGGAGGAGAGACCCAGTACTTC.

This clonotype was detected only a few times. This chain links TRBV4-1 with TRBJ2-3, with D possibly matching TRBD2 (5 bases). Germline V CDR1 and CDR2: MGHRA, YSYEKL. The V end lost 2 bases, the J end lost 6 bases, and 15 bases lay between the germline ends. The CDR3 is 15 amino acids. CDR3 sequence reads: CASSQLGVAMDTQYF. CDR3 nucleotide sequence: TGCGCCAGCAGCCAATTGGGAGTAGCGATGGATACGCAGTATTTT.

The gene calls are TRBV20-1 and TRBJ2-5; D is possibly TRBD1 or TRBD2 (5 bases each). In germline, CDR1 is DFQATT, CDR2 SNEGSKA (reference sequence). V lost 4 bases and J lost 5, with 11 bases in between. The CDR3 loop spans 12 amino acids. The CDR3, as DNA: TGCAGTGCTAAGGGGAGTTTTGAGACCCAGTACTTC. Its protein product is CSAKGSFETQYF.

This sequence joins TRBV7-2 and TRBJ1-4, with a tentative D call TRBD1 (5 bases). The CDR3 consists of 17 residues. Germline V gene lookup returns CDR1 SGHTA and CDR2 FQGNSA. V lost 4 bases and J 3 bases, leaving 18 bases between the germline ends. Here the CDR3 reads CASSSPTPGKANEKLFF. The CDR3 DNA reads TGTGCCAGCAGCTCACCAACCCCAGGGAAGGCTAATGAAAAACTGTTTTTT.